A selection of T cell receptor beta chains follows, all from one sample in a study of shared clonotypes between healthy human individuals. The protocol was immunoSEQ multiplex PCR, while the TCRdb copy is restricted to in-frame clones and leaves out a portion. The sample includes roughly 2.5 million clones, roughly nine tenths of them seen just once. Sample: naive CD4+ T cells sorted from blood. These receptors all come from a man younger than 30 in good health. Each CDR3 is given with its conserved first and last residue. A D gene is named only where the DNA matches it firmly. Expanded clones are given a class, and other clones once, few, many or no size at all.

size	V	J	D	DNA	CDR3
once	TRBV4-3	TRBJ1-5	-	TGCGCCAGCAGCCAAGAAACGGCCAGCAATCAGCCCCAGCATTTT	CASSQETASNQPQHF
-	TRBV5-4	TRBJ1-3	TRBD1	TGTGCCAGCAGGGCGACAGGGGCTGGAAACACCATATATTTT	CASRATGAGNTIYF
-	TRBV7-2	TRBJ2-1	TRBD1	TGTGCCAGCAGCGTCGAGGTGGGGACAGGGGGCAAAAATGAGCAGTTCTTC	CASSVEVGTGGKNEQFF
-	TRBV6-1	TRBJ1-5	-	TGTGCCAGCAGTGACAGGGCGGGGGGCAATCAGCCCCAGCATTTT	CASSDRAGGNQPQHF
-	TRBV5-5	TRBJ2-7	TRBD1	TGTGCCAGCAGCCCAAAGGGGGACAGGGTCTACGAGCAGTACTTC	CASSPKGDRVYEQYF
-	TRBV28	TRBJ2-3	-	TGTGCCAGCAGTTGGACGGGGCCTACCGTAGATACGCAGTATTTT	CASSWTGPTVDTQYF
-	TRBV5-4	TRBJ2-1	-	TGTGCCAGCAGCGCCGACTATCCATCCTACAATGAGCAGTTCTTC	CASSADYPSYNEQFF
-	TRBV6-6	TRBJ1-2	-	TGTGCCAGCAGTTACTCACGGGAAAACTCGGGCTACACCTTC	CASSYSRENSGYTF
-	TRBV28	TRBJ1-2	TRBD1	TGTGCCAGCAGTGGAAGGACAGGGGGAATAGGAGGCTACACCTTC	CASSGRTGGIGGYTF
-	TRBV7-2	TRBJ2-7	-	TGTGTCAGCAGCTCAGGGACAAACTACGAGCAGTACTTC	CVSSSGTNYEQYF
-	TRBV19	TRBJ1-2	-	TGTGCCAGTCAGGACGGGAACTATGGCTACACCTTC	CASQDGNYGYTF
few	TRBV10-1	TRBJ1-4	-	TGCGCCAGCAGCGCCGGATCTTCAACTAATGAAAAACTGTTTTTT	CASSAGSSTNEKLFF
-	TRBV5-8	TRBJ1-2	-	TGTGCCAGCAGCTTGGGTGGCAGTCTTTGGTATGGCTACACCTTC	CASSLGGSLWYGYTF
once	TRBV21-1	TRBJ2-7	-	TGTGCCAGCAGCAGTTTGGGACTAGCGGGGGGAACCTACGAGCAGTACTTC	CASSSLGLAGGTYEQYF
-	TRBV29-1	TRBJ2-7	TRBD2	TGCAGCGTTGTGACTAGCGGCTACGAGCAGTACTTC	CSVVTSGYEQYF
-	TRBV6-5	TRBJ2-3	-	TGTGCCAGCGGGAGAGGGTCAGATACGCAGTATTTT	CASGRGSDTQYF
-	TRBV28	TRBJ2-1	-	TGTGCCAGCAGTCCACTCAGGTGGGGGGTTAACAATGAGCAGTTCTTC	CASSPLRWGVNNEQFF
-	TRBV6-6	TRBJ1-5	TRBD1	TGTGCCAGCAGTTACATCGGACAGGGCGACCAGCCCCAGCATTTT	CASSYIGQGDQPQHF
-	TRBV19	TRBJ1-5	TRBD1	TGTGCCAGTATTCCAGGGGGCGTCGGTCAGCCCCAGCATTTT	CASIPGGVGQPQHF
-	TRBV7-2	TRBJ1-4	-	TGTGCCAGCAGCTTCAATGAGGGAAAACTGTTTTTT	CASSFNEGKLFF
-	TRBV9	TRBJ2-5	TRBD1	TGTGCCAGCAGCGGCTGGGAAGACAGGGTAGGGCAAGAGACCCAGTACTTC	CASSGWEDRVGQETQYF
-	TRBV18	TRBJ2-7	TRBD2	TGTGCCAGCTCAGAGGGACTAGCGGGCTCCTACGAGCAGTACTTC	CASSEGLAGSYEQYF
-	TRBV5-1	TRBJ2-5	TRBD2	TGCGCCAGCAGCTTGGCCCCTAGCGGCACCCAAGAGACCCAGTACTTC	CASSLAPSGTQETQYF
-	TRBV28	TRBJ2-2	-	TGTGCCAGCAGTCAAACCGGGACACCAAACACCGGGGAGCTGTTTTTT	CASSQTGTPNTGELFF
-	TRBV7-2	TRBJ2-7	TRBD2	TGTGCCAGCAGTTCCTCTAGCGGGAGGGCTGGGGAGCAGTACTTC	CASSSSSGRAGEQYF
-	TRBV19	TRBJ1-3	-	TGTGCCAGTATCCCCGCCGGGGGGGTCTCTGGAAACACCATATATTTT	CASIPAGGVSGNTIYF
-	TRBV19	TRBJ1-4	TRBD1	TGTGCCAGTAGTGGGACAGGGGGCAATGAAAAACTGTTTTTT	CASSGTGGNEKLFF
few	TRBV5-4	TRBJ2-2	-	TGTGCCAGCAGCTTGGGACCCGGGGAGCTGTTTTTT	CASSLGPGELFF
-	TRBV5-4	TRBJ2-1	-	TGTGCCAGCAGCTTCGGTGGGAATTCGATCTCCTACAATGAGCAGTTCTTC	CASSFGGNSISYNEQFF
-	TRBV10-3	TRBJ1-3	-	TGTGCCATCAGTCGGACGGATCCGAGCTCTGGAAACACCATATATTTT	CAISRTDPSSGNTIYF
-	TRBV5-4	TRBJ2-2	-	TGTGCCAGCAGCTTCAGCGGTCTCCTCACCGGGGAGCTGTTTTTT	CASSFSGLLTGELFF
-	TRBV5-1	TRBJ2-3	-	TGCGCCAGCAGCGGGGACTCGTCCGGATGGACAGATACGCAGTATTTT	CASSGDSSGWTDTQYF